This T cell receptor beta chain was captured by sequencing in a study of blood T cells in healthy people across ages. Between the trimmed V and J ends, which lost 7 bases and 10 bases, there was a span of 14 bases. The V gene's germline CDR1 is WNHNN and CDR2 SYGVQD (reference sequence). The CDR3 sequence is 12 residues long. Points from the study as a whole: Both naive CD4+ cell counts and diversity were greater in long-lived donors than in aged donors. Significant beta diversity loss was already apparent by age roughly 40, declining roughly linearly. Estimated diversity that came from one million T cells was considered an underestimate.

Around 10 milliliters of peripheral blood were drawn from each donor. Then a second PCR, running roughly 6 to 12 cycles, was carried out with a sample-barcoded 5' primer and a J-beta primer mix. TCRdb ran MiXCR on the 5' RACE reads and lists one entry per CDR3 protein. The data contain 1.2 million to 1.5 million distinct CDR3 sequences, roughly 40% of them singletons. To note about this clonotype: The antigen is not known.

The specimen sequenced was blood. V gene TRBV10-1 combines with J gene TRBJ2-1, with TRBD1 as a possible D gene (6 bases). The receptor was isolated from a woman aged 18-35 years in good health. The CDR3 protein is CASKQGNGEQFF. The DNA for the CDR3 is TGCGCCAGCAAACAGGGAAACGGGGAGCAGTTCTTC.